Each of the 31 T cell receptor beta chains below was sequenced from the same sample in a study of blood T cells in healthy people across ages. A second PCR, run for about 7 to 11 cycles, used a sample-barcoded 5' primer plus a J-beta primer mix. MiXCR, applied by TCRdb to the 5' RACE reads, yields one record per CDR3 protein. The repertoire holds some 1.6 million distinct CDR3 sequences, around 35% seen once, with about 11% in the top ten. Material for sequencing was blood. The source is a young woman in good health.

This rearrangement joins TRBV15 to TRBJ1-3; D not resolved. The CDR3 is 14 amino acids. CDR1 and CDR2 from the germline V gene are LNHNV and YYDKDF (reference sequence). Trimming cost V 2 bases and J 0 bases, with 5 bases left between them. The CDR3 DNA reads TGTGCCACCAGCAGAACCAGCTCTGGAAACACCATATATTTT. Translated: CATSRTSSGNTIYF.

CDR3: CASSPVEFTTDTQYF. In nucleotides, the CDR3 is TGTGCCAGCAGCCCCGTGGAGTTTACCACAGATACGCAGTATTTT. The rearrangement uses TRBV7-6 and TRBJ2-3; D gene uncertain. V lost 5 bases, J lost 2 bases, and 14 bases lay in between. Per germline, CDR1 SGHVS and CDR2 FNYEAQ. The CDR3 spans 15 residues.

The chain uses TRBV20-1 and TRBJ2-7, with 12 bases identical to TRBD1. Germline-derived CDR1 and CDR2 are DFQATT and SNEGSKA (reference sequence). V trimming: 3 bases; J trimming: 5 bases; junction bases outside the gene matches: 5. This CDR3 comprises 14 residues. This CDR3 reads CSASWDRGQNEQYF. CDR3 in DNA: TGCAGTGCTAGTTGGGACAGGGGGCAAAACGAGCAGTACTTC.

The V and J genes are TRBV27 and TRBJ2-7; 7 bases are a match to TRBD1. The CDR3 totals 15 residues. Germline V gene lookup returns CDR1 MNHEY and CDR2 SMNVEV (reference sequence). V lost 6 bases and J lost 6; bases outside the gene matches: 14. CDR3 protein: CASSTPDRESGEQYF. CDR3 in DNA: TGTGCCAGCAGCACCCCCGACAGGGAATCAGGCGAGCAGTACTTC.

This clonotype occurred a few times. The chain is built from TRBV20-1 and TRBJ2-5, with a tentative D call TRBD1 (5 bases). The germline V gene encodes CDR1 DFQATT and CDR2 SNEGSKA (reference sequence). The CDR3 loop spans 15 amino acids. The V and J ends lost 0 bases and 2 bases respectively, with 13 bases between them. CDR3 protein: CSARDGAASQETQYF. The CDR3 nucleotides read TGCAGTGCTAGAGATGGGGCGGCCTCACAAGAGACCCAGTACTTC.

The chain carries TRBV6-1 and TRBJ2-5, with unresolved D. Germline V CDR1 and CDR2: MNHNS, SASEGT. V was trimmed by 6 bases and J by 7 bases, leaving 15 bases between them. The CDR3 covers 13 residues. This CDR3 reads CASRAGVLGTQYF. The CDR3, as DNA: TGTGCCAGCAGGGCTGGGGTACTGGGGACCCAGTACTTC.

The J gene is TRBJ1-6, the V gene TRBV20-1; 7 nucleotides align to TRBD1. Germline V CDR1 and CDR2: DFQATT, SNEGSKA (reference sequence). Unmatched junction bases numbered 4, after V lost 2 bases and J lost 0 bases. The CDR3 has 16 amino acids. The CDR3 protein is CSARSTGSSYNSPLHF. The CDR3 bases are TGCAGTGCTAGATCGACAGGGAGCTCCTATAATTCACCCCTCCACTTT.

This clonotype was seen more than once but under ten times. The chain links TRBV15 to TRBJ2-4, with 7 nucleotides matching TRBD2. The CDR3 contains 14 residues. V was pared by 7 bases and J by 6 bases, with 9 bases of the junction left unmatched. In germline, CDR1 is LNHNV, CDR2 YYDKDF (reference sequence). The CDR3 loop is CATIEAGRGNIQYF. The CDR3 DNA is TGTGCCACCATCGAGGCGGGGAGGGGAAACATTCAGTACTTC. The variable domain in full, completed from reference TRBV15 and TRBJ2-4, reads DAMVIQNPRYQVTQFGKPVTLSCSQTLNHNVMYWYQQKSSQAPKLLFHYYDKDFNNEADTPDNFQSRRPNTSFCFLDIRSPGLGDTAMYLCATIEAGRGNIQYFGAGTRLSVL.

The chain has TRBV18 and TRBJ2-7; either TRBD1 or TRBD2 may fit D (5 bases each). V was shortened by 6 bases and J by 1 base, with 13 bases between the two germline ends. Germline lookup yields CDR1 KGHSH and CDR2 LQKENI. This CDR3 has 14 residues. In nucleotides, the CDR3 is TGTGCCAGCTCCCGATGGGACCGATCCTACGAGCAGTACTTC. Its protein is CASSRWDRSYEQYF.

This clonotype showed up many times. The V and J genes are TRBV20-1 and TRBJ2-2, with D unclear. Germline CDR1 reads DFQATT; CDR2 reads SNEGSKA (reference sequence). Trimming took off 3 bases at V and 5 bases at J, with 13 bases between the two ends. CDR3 length: 14 residues. The CDR3 loop reads CSARGRVETGELFF. In DNA form, the CDR3 reads TGCAGTGCTAGGGGCCGGGTGGAAACCGGGGAGCTGTTTTTT.

Here the CDR3 DNA reads TGTGCCAGCGTTCTAGCGGGGAGAAATGAGCAGTTCTTC. Translation: CASVLAGRNEQFF. The V call is TRBV6-1, the J call TRBJ2-1; TRBD2 agrees at 9 bases. Germline loops: CDR1 MNHNS, CDR2 SASEGT. The CDR3 length is 13 residues. V trimming: 8 bases; J trimming: 7 bases; junction bases outside the gene matches: 6.

Concerning this clonotype: This may be a read error: a much more frequent sequence differs by one nucleotide. The V call is TRBV29-1, the J call TRBJ2-5; 7 bases agree with TRBD2. Germline CDR1 and CDR2: SQVTM and ANQGSEA. The CDR3 contains 15 residues. This CDR3 reads CSAEDSRGGKVEQYF. The CDR3 coding sequence is TGCAGCGCTGAAGACTCCCGCGGGGGAAAGGTTGAGCAGTACTTC.

The chain recombines TRBV29-1 with TRBJ1-2, with a weak D call TRBD1 (5 bases). Germline V gene sequence: CDR1 SQVTM, CDR2 ANQGSEA. The V end lost 6 bases, the J end lost 4 bases, and 24 bases lay between the germline ends. The CDR3 totals 16 residues. CDR3 protein: CSVQGWGTAKTYGYTF. Here the CDR3 DNA reads TGCAGCGTCCAGGGATGGGGGACGGCGAAGACCTATGGCTACACCTTC.

The table lists this clonotype with many counts. V is TRBV28 and J is TRBJ2-1; D tentatively reads TRBD1 or TRBD2 (6 bases each). In germline, CDR1 is MDHEN, CDR2 SYDVKM. CDR3 length: 16 residues. The germline V and J ends were trimmed by 5 bases and 2 bases, with 16 bases remaining between them. Here the CDR3 DNA reads TGTGCCAGCAGTAAAGGGGGGAGGATGCCCTACAATGAGCAGTTCTTC. Translation gives CASSKGGRMPYNEQFF.

This clonotype was counted a few times. The CDR3 loop reads CSARDQRKGLYEQYF. Written as DNA, the CDR3 is TGCAGTGCTAGAGATCAGAGAAAGGGACTCTACGAGCAGTACTTC. The chain links TRBV20-1 to TRBJ2-7; D might be TRBD2 (6 bases). V lost 0 bases and J 3 bases, leaving 15 bases between the germline ends. The CDR3 totals 15 residues. Germline V gene sequence: CDR1 DFQATT, CDR2 SNEGSKA (reference sequence).

This sequence joins TRBV15 and TRBJ2-1; D uncertain. V shed 6 bases and J shed 8 bases, with 14 bases lying between them. There are 13 residues in the CDR3. Germline CDR1 LNHNV, CDR2 YYDKDF (reference sequence). The DNA of the CDR3 is TGTGCCACCAGAGCGAATGTAGGGCATGAGCAGTTCTTC. Its protein product is CATRANVGHEQFF.

The CDR3 is CSVDGLAGGWDTQYF. Here the CDR3 DNA reads TGCAGCGTCGACGGACTAGCGGGGGGGTGGGATACGCAGTATTTT. This chain joins TRBV29-1 and TRBJ2-3; 15 nucleotides align to TRBD2. This CDR3 spans 15 amino acids. The V gene end was trimmed by 6 bases and the J gene end by 6 bases; junction bases not matched to a gene: 7. The germline V gene has CDR1 SQVTM and CDR2 ANQGSEA.

This clonotype was seen only a few times. The chain links TRBV25-1 to TRBJ2-7; tentatively, D is TRBD1 (6 bases). CDR1 is MGHDK, CDR2 SYGVNS, per germline. The V gene lost 6 bases and the J gene lost 6 bases, with 12 bases spanning the gap. The CDR3 totals 12 residues. CDR3: CASRAGDSEQYF. CDR3 nucleotide sequence: TGTGCCAGCAGGGCAGGGGATAGCGAGCAGTACTTC.

This chain connects TRBV5-1 to TRBJ2-2; possibly TRBD1 or TRBD2 for D (5 bases each). V was clipped by 5 bases and J by 7 bases, with 18 bases between them. Germline CDR1 SGHRS, CDR2 YFSETQ. The CDR3 spans 15 residues. The CDR3, as DNA: TGCGCCAGCAGTTACTCGGGGCCAGCCGGCGGGGAGCTGTTTTTT. It codes for CASSYSGPAGGELFF.

V gene TRBV4-1 combines with J gene TRBJ1-5; D gene uncertain. The CDR3 totals 13 residues. Per the germline V gene, CDR1 is MGHRA and CDR2 is YSYEKL. V lost 0 bases and J 7 bases, leaving 7 bases between the germline ends. The CDR3 region has the DNA TGCGCCAGCAGCCAAGATTTCGGGCAGCCCCAGCATTTT. Its protein product is CASSQDFGQPQHF.

This chain connects TRBV29-1 to TRBJ1-4; the D gene is possibly TRBD1 (6 bases). The CDR3 sequence is 14 residues long. Trimming shortened V by 0 bases and J by 7 bases, and 12 bases separated the two germline ends. Germline assignment: CDR1 SQVTM and CDR2 ANQGSEA. The CDR3 region has the DNA TGCAGCGTTGAAGATGCCAGGGGCAGTGAAAAACTGTTTTTT. It yields the protein CSVEDARGSEKLFF.

This chain uses TRBV14 with TRBJ2-7; no clear D. Per the germline V gene, CDR1 is SGHDN and CDR2 is FVKESK. This CDR3 is 16 amino acids long. V lost 0 bases and J 0 bases, leaving 12 bases between the germline ends. The CDR3 sequence is CASSQDDLTSSYEQYF. The CDR3 bases are TGTGCCAGCAGCCAAGATGACCTCACGAGCTCCTACGAGCAGTACTTC.

The chain couples TRBV3-1 to TRBJ1-2; 7 bases are shared with TRBD1. Germline V lookup: CDR1 LGHDT, CDR2 YNNKEL (reference sequence). The ends lost 2 bases at V and 2 bases at J; junction bases unmatched: 2. CDR3 length: 14 residues. The CDR3 nucleotides read TGTGCCAGCAGCCAAATGGGACAGAACTATGGCTACACCTTC. It translates to CASSQMGQNYGYTF. Supplemented by reference TRBV3-1 and TRBJ1-2, the full variable domain reads DTAVSQTPKYLVTQMGNDKSIKCEQNLGHDTMYWYKQDSKKFLKIMFSYNNKELIINETVPNRFSPKSPDKAHLNLHINSLELGDSAVYFCASSQMGQNYGYTFGSGTRLTVV.

This clonotype has just a few counts. The chain joins TRBV10-3 to TRBJ2-3, with D possibly being TRBD1 or TRBD2 (6 bases each). The germline V gene encodes CDR1 ENHRY and CDR2 SYGVKD. Trimming removed 4 bases at V and 5 bases at J, with 25 bases between. The CDR3 is 18 amino acids. The CDR3 region is CAISGGGGGTGPLDTQYF. CDR3 nucleotide sequence: TGTGCCATCAGTGGCGGAGGAGGGGGAACGGGCCCACTAGATACGCAGTATTTT.

The chain has TRBV6-2 or TRBV6-3 and TRBJ2-7; D gene uncertain. V was trimmed by 2 bases and J by 2 bases, leaving 7 bases between them. The CDR3 sequence is 13 residues long. Per the germline V gene, CDR1 is MNHEY and CDR2 is SVGEGT. The CDR3 nucleotides are TGTGCCAGCAGTTACGCTCCCACCTACGAGCAGTACTTC. Translation gives CASSYAPTYEQYF.

This clonotype was counted a few times. The CDR3 is CASSFGTSSHYEQYF. The CDR3 nucleotides read TGTGCCAGCAGCTTCGGGACTAGCTCTCACTACGAGCAGTACTTC. The V call is TRBV5-6, the J call TRBJ2-7; TRBD2 aligns across 9 bases. The CDR3 totals 15 residues. The ends lost 2 bases at V and 3 bases at J; junction bases unmatched: 6. Germline lookup yields CDR1 SGHDT and CDR2 YYEEEE.

On this clonotype: The junction departs from germline at one end; a sequencing error may be responsible. The chain recombines TRBV11-2 with TRBJ2-1; 8 bases agree with TRBD2. The CDR3 is 14 amino acids. Per germline, CDR1 SGHAT and CDR2 FQNNGV. CDR3 coding DNA: TGTGCCAGCACCTTAGCGGGGTATTACAATGAGCAGTTCTTC. Translated, it gives CASTLAGYYNEQFF.

The sample holds a few counts of this clonotype. The V and J genes are TRBV3-1 and TRBJ2-7, with D possibly called TRBD1 or TRBD2 (5 bases each). The germline CDR1 and CDR2 sequences are LGHDT and YNNKEL (reference sequence). This CDR3 has 15 residues. V lost 4 bases and J lost 2, with 15 bases in between. CDR3 protein: CASSPGETGPYEQYF. CDR3 nucleotides: TGTGCCAGCAGCCCTGGGGAGACGGGGCCCTACGAGCAGTACTTC.

Points on this clonotype: A read error may produce the germline difference seen at one junction end. This rearrangement joins TRBV7-7 to TRBJ2-1; TRBD2 might be the D (6 bases). The germline CDR1 and CDR2 sequences are SSHAT and FNYEAQ (reference sequence). CDR3 length equals 13 residues. The CDR3 DNA follows: TGTGCCAGTAGCTTAGGGGCGGGACTTGAGCAGTTCTTC. Translation: CASSLGAGLEQFF.

The chain employs TRBV6-2 or TRBV6-3 and TRBJ2-7; 9 bases line up with TRBD2. Trimming took 6 bases from V and 2 from J; bases not matched to a gene: 2. Germline-derived CDR1 and CDR2 are MNHEY and SVGEGT. This CDR3 has 13 amino acids. CDR3 DNA sequence: TGTGCCAGCAGGGGACTAGCTGCCTACGAGCAGTACTTC. Its protein product is CASRGLAAYEQYF.

In this sample, this clonotype turned up a few times. The DNA of the CDR3 is TGTGCCAGCAGCTTGGGGGATGCCCCAATTGAGCAGTTCTTC. Protein: CASSLGDAPIEQFF. J is TRBJ2-1 and V is TRBV5-4; no clear D gene. CDR3 length: 14 residues. Germline CDR1 is SGHNT and CDR2 is YYREEE (reference sequence). V lost 0 bases to trimming and J lost 9 bases, with 13 bases between them. The whole variable domain, remainder taken from reference TRBV5-4 and TRBJ2-1, is ETGVTQSPTHLIKTRGQQVTLRCSSQSGHNTVSWYQQALGQGPQFIFQYYREEENGRGNFPPRFSGLQFPNYSSELNVNALELDDSALYLCASSLGDAPIEQFFGPGTRLTVL.